This TCR beta chain was captured by sequencing in a study of blood T cell repertoires in COVID-19. Study at large: Italy, Spain and the United States were the sources of the convalescent and acute COVID-19 samples.

Methods used by the authors: How many nucleated cells were present was estimated from reference gene primer amplification. The table came from immunoSEQ multiplex PCR; TCRdb's copy has only in-frame clones and leaves some out. V and J calls and clone size are given by that table; D and trimming were obtained from the DNA. The sample yields approximately 150,000 clones, roughly 84% seen once. CDR3 size: 15 residues. CDR1 SGHTA and CDR2 FQGNSA come from the germline V gene. The trim removed 5 bases at V and 5 bases at J, leaving 6 bases unmatched. The gene calls are TRBV7-2 and TRBJ2-7; 13 nucleotides agree with TRBD2. The clonotype originates from a man aged 55 to 70 who had recovered from COVID-19. The specimen sequenced was PBMCs or T cells enriched from blood (not recorded which). CDR3 residues: CASSPMGLAGNEQYF. CDR3 DNA: TGTGCCAGCAGCCCTATGGGACTAGCGGGAAACGAGCAGTACTTC.